This TCR beta chain was captured by sequencing in a study of blood T cell repertoires in COVID-19. Overall study: Spain, Italy and the United States supplied samples that represented acute and convalescent COVID-19.

Patients in Seattle were enrolled during active infection, then followed longitudinally. Authors' analysis steps: Estimation of nucleated cell counts relied on the amplification of reference gene primers. Profiled with immunoSEQ multiplex PCR; TCRdb holds only in-frame clones, not every one. V and J calls and clone size come straight from that table; D and trimming were deduced from the DNA. The sample gives fewer than 200,000 clones, approximately 91% of which show up once; around 5.1% is in the top ten. This CDR3 spans 15 amino acids. The V end lost 5 bases, the J end lost 4 bases, and 17 bases lay between the germline ends. Germline V gene sequence: CDR1 SGHTA, CDR2 FQGNSA.

The source material was peripheral blood. The rearrangement links TRBV7-2 to TRBJ1-2; D may be TRBD1 (6 bases). The TCR sequence derives from a man between 18 and 35 years old with COVID-19, enrolled during active disease. For the CDR3, the DNA is TGTGCCAGCAGCCAAACAGTAGGGGGTGGCTATGGCTACACCTTC. Its protein product is CASSQTVGGGYGYTF.